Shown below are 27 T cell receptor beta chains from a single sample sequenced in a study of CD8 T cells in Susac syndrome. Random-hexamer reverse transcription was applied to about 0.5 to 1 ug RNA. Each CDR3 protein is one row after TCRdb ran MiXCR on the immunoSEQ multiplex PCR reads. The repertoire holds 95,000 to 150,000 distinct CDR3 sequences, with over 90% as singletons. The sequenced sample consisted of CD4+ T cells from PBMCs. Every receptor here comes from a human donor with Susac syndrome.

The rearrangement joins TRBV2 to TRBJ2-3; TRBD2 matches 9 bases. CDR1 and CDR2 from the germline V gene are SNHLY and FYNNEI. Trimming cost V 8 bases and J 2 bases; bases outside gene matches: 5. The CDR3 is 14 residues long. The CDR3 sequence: CASQTSGYTDTQYF. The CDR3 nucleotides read TGTGCCAGCCAGACTAGCGGATACACAGATACGCAGTATTTT.

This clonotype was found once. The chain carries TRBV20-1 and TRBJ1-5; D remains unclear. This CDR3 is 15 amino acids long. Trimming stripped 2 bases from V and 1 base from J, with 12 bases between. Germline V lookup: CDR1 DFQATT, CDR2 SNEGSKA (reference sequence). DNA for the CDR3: TGCAGTGCTAGACGACCGGGCGGGAGCAATCAGCCCCAGCATTTT. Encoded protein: CSARRPGGSNQPQHF.

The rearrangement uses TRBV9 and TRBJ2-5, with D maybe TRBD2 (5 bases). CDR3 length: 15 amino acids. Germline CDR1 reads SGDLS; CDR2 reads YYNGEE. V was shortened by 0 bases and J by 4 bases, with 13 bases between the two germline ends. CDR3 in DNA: TGTGCCAGCAGCGTAGCGACCCCGGGGAGAGAGACCCAGTACTTC. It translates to CASSVATPGRETQYF.

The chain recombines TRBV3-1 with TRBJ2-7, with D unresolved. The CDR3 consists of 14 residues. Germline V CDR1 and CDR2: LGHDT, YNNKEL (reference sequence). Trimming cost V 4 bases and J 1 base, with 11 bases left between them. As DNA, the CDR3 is TGTGCCAGCAGCCGGGGAATCGGGTCCTACGAGCAGTACTTC. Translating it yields CASSRGIGSYEQYF.

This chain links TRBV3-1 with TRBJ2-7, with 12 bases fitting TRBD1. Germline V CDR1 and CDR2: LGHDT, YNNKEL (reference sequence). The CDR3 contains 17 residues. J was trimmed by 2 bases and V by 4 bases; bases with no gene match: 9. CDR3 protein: CASSPGTGGSITYEQYF. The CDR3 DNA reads TGTGCCAGCAGCCCCGGGACAGGGGGCTCCATTACCTACGAGCAGTACTTC.

Here the CDR3 reads CASSLEAGAIRTQYF. The CDR3 DNA is TGCGCCAGCAGCTTGGAGGCAGGGGCGATACGGACCCAGTACTTC. The rearrangement links TRBV5-1 to TRBJ2-5; TRBD1 might be the D (6 bases). The CDR3 has 15 amino acids. The V gene's germline CDR1 is SGHRS and CDR2 YFSETQ. The V and J ends lost 0 bases and 7 bases respectively, with 16 bases between them.

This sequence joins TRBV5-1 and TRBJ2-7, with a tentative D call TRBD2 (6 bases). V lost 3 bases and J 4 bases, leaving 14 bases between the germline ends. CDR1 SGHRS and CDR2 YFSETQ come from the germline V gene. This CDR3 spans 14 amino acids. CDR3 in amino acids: CASSYEGRTYEQYF. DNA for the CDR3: TGCGCCAGCAGCTATGAGGGGAGGACTTACGAGCAGTACTTC. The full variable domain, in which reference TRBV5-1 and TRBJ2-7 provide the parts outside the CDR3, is KAGVTQTPRYLIKTRGQQVTLSCSPISGHRSVSWYQQTPGQGLQFLFEYFSETQRNKGNFPGRFSGRQFSNSRSEMNVSTLELGDSALYLCASSYEGRTYEQYFGPGTRLTVT.

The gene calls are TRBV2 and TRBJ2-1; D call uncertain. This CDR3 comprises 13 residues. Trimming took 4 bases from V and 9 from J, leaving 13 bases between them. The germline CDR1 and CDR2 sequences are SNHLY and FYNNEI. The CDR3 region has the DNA TGTGCCAGCAGTGGTGGAGTGGCGGTTGAGCAGTTCTTC. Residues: CASSGGVAVEQFF.

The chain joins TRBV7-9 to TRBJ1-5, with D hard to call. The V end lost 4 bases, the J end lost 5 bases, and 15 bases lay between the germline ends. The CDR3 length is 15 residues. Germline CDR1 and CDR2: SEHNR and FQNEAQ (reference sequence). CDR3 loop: CASSSDPAPYQPQHF. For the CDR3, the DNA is TGTGCCAGCAGCTCCGATCCGGCGCCTTATCAGCCCCAGCATTTT.

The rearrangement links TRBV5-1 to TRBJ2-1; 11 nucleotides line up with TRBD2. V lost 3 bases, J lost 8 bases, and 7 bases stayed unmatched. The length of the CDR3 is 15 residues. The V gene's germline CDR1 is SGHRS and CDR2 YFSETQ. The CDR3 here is CASSSSGRSYDEQFF. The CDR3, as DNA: TGCGCCAGCAGCTCTAGCGGGAGGAGTTACGATGAGCAGTTCTTC.

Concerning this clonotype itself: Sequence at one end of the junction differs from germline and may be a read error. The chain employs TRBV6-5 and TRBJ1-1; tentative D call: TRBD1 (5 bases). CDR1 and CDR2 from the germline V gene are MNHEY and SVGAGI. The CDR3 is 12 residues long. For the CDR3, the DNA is TGTGCCAGCACCGACGGGACCTCTGATGCTTTCTTT. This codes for CASTDGTSDAFF.

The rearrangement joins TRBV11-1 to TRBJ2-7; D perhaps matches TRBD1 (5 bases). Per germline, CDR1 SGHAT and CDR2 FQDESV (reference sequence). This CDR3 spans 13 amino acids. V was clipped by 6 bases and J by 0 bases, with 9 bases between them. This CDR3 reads CASRKTDSYEQYF. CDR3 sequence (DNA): TGTGCCAGCAGAAAGACAGACTCCTACGAGCAGTACTTC.

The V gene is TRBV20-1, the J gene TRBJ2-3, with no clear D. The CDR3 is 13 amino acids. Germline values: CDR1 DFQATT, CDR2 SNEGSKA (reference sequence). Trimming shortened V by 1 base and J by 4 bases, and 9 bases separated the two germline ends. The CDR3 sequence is CSARVNIPDTQYF. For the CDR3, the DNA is TGCAGTGCTAGAGTTAACATACCAGATACGCAGTATTTT.

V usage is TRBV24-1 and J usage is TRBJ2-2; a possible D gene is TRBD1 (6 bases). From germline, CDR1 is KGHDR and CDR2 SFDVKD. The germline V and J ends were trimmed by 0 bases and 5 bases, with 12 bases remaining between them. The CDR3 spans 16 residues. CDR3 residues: CATSDLNRAETGELFF. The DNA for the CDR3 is TGTGCCACCAGTGATTTGAACAGGGCGGAAACCGGGGAGCTGTTTTTT.

The chain's CDR3 is CSAARRGDGAGYTF. CDR3 DNA sequence: TGCAGCGCTGCTCGGAGGGGCGACGGGGCCGGCTACACCTTC. The V and J genes are TRBV29-1 and TRBJ1-2; tentatively, D is TRBD1 (5 bases). Germline V gene data show CDR1 as SQVTM and CDR2 as ANQGSEA. Trimming took 7 bases from V and 8 from J, leaving 23 bases between them. The CDR3 sequence is 14 residues long.

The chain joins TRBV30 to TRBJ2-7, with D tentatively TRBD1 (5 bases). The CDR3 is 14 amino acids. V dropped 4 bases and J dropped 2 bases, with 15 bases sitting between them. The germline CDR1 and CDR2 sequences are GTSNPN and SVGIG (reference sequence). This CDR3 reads CAWTKQDLTYEQYF. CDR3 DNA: TGTGCCTGGACTAAACAGGATTTGACCTACGAGCAGTACTTC.

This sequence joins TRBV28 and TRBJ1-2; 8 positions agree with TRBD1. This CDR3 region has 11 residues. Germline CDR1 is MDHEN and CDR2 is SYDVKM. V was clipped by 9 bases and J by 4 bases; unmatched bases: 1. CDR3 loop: CASTGGYGYTF. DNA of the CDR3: TGTGCCAGTACAGGGGGCTATGGCTACACCTTC.

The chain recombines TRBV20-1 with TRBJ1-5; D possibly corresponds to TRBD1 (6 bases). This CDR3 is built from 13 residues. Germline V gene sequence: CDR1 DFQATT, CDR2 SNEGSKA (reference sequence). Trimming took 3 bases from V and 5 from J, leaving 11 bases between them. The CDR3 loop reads CSASSAGDQPQHF. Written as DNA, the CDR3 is TGCAGTGCTAGTTCGGCAGGGGATCAGCCCCAGCATTTT.

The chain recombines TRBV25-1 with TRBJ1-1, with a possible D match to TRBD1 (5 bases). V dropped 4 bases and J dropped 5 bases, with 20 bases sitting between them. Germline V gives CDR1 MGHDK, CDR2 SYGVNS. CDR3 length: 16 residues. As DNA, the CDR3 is TGTGCCAGCAGTGGCCGGGACGGTCCAATGGGGACTGAAGCTTTCTTT. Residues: CASSGRDGPMGTEAFF. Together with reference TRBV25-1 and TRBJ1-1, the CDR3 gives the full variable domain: EADIYQTPRYLVIGTGKKITLECSQTMGHDKMYWYQQDPGMELHLIHYSYGVNSTEKGDLSSESTVSRIRTEHFPLTLESARPSHTSQYLCASSGRDGPMGTEAFFGQGTRLTVV.

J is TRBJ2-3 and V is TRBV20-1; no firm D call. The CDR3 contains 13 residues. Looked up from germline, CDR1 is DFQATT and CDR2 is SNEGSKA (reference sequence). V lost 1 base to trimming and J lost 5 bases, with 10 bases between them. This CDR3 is CSARAAERDTQYF. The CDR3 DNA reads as TGCAGTGCTAGAGCGGCTGAGAGAGATACGCAGTATTTT.

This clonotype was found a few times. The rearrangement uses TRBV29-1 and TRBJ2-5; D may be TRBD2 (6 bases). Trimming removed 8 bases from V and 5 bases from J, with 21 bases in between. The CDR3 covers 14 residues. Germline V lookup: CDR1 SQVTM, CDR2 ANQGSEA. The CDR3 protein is CSFLGLPGGETQYF. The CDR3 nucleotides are TGCAGCTTCCTAGGACTACCTGGGGGGGAGACCCAGTACTTC.

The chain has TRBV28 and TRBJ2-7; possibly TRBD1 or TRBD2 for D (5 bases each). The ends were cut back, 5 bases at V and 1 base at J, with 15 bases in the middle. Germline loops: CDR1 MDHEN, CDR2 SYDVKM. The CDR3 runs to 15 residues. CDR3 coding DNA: TGTGCCAGCAGTCGTCCGGGGACGGGTTCCTACGAGCAGTACTTC. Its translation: CASSRPGTGSYEQYF.

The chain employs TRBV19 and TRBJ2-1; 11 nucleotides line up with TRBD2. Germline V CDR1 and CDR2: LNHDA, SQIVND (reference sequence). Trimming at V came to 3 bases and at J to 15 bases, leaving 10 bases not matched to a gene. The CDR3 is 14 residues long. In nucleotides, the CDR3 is TGTGCCAGTAGTATGCAAACTAGCGGGAGAGCGCTGTTCTTC. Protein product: CASSMQTSGRALFF.

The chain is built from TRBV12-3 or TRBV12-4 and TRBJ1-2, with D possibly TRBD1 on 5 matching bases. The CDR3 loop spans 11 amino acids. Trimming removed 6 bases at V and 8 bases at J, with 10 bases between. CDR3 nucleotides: TGTGCCAGCAGGGGGACGCGCGGCTACACCTTC. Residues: CASRGTRGYTF.

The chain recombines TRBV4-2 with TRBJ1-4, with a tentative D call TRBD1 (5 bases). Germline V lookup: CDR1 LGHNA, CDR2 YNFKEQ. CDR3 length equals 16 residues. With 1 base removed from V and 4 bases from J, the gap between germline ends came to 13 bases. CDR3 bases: TGTGCCAGCAGCCAAGGAGTCAATCAGGGTAATGAAAAACTGTTTTTT. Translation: CASSQGVNQGNEKLFF.

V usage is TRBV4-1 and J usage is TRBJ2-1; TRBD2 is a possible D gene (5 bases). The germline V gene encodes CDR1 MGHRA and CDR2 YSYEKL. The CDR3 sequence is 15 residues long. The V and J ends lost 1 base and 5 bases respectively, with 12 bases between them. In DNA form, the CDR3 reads TGCGCCAGCAGCCAAGTCACTAGACTTGACAATGAGCAGTTCTTC. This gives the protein CASSQVTRLDNEQFF.

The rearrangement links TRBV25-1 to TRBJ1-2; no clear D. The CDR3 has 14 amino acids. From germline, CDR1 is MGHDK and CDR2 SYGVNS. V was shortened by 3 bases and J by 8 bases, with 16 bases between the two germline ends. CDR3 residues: CASSEWAGLSGYTF. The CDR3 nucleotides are TGTGCCAGCAGTGAGTGGGCGGGGTTGTCGGGCTACACCTTC.